The entry below gives a single TCR beta chain sequence along with its context. This clone appeared a single time. Its recognized antigen is unknown. Base-call qualities are not available, and no considerably larger clone is one nucleotide away. V has 0 bases trimmed and J has 4 bases trimmed; junction bases matching no gene number 7. The CDR3, from cysteine to phenylalanine, totals 17 residues. Solely the CDR3 DNA is kept, with 51 bases framed from the first base. According to the germline V gene, CDR1 reads MGHRA and CDR2 reads YSYEKL. This sample was taken from a study of OX40 agonist ivuxolimab in advanced cancers. At the level of the whole study: Ivuxolimab was a fully human IgG2 agonistic monoclonal antibody targeting the costimulatory receptor OX40 (CD134). Partial responses occurred in three dose-escalation patients: two with cutaneous melanoma and one with hepatocellular carcinoma. Prior anti-PD-1, anti-PD-L1 or anti-CTLA-4 therapy was permitted, and about two fifths of dose-escalation patients had received checkpoint inhibitors. A male proportion of about 79% and a mean age of 60 years, ranging from about 20 to 85, were recorded for the dose-escalation cohort. Peripheral TCRbeta sequencing was intended to test whether TCR sequence diversity was altered and clonal T-cell expansion was caused by ivuxolimab. The paper reports the monotherapy dose-escalation portion (N ≈ 50 patients) of the phase I ivuxolimab trial. Intravenous ivuxolimab was administered to patients every 2 weeks at six dose levels: 0.01, 0.1, 0.3, 1.5, 3 and 10 mg/kg. Among the approximately 50 dose-escalation patients, about 20 had hepatocellular carcinoma, roughly 15 melanoma, 9 renal cell carcinoma and 9 head and neck cancer. Points the paper makes about the study in general: On average, CD8+ T cells showed more expanded clones than CD4+ T cells after ivuxolimab. At doses of 0.1 to 3.0 mg/kg, clonal expansion of both CD4+ and CD8+ T cells in blood was seen between baseline and week 6. In the 0.1-3.0 mg/kg groups, partial responders had among the lowest normalized peripheral clonal expansion, particularly in CD8+ T cells. Which antigens the clonally expanded peripheral T cells were specific for was not determined. Low levels of normalized T-cell clonal expansion were also seen in some patients who did not respond.

For sequencing of the TCRbeta CDR3 region, genomic DNA was extracted from the sorted cells. The immunoSEQ Assay was used to sequence the TCRbeta CDR3 regions. TCRdb took over this immuneACCESS table, retaining in-frame rearrangements with V and J assigned. Such tables are incomplete; in checked studies, under half of the missing clones stem from an unresolved V gene, and the remainder is unexplained. The sample table shows about 140,000 clones, and about 92% are seen once. The top ten clonotypes cover more than 0.9% of the sample. Patients with autoimmune disease history or receiving systemic immunosuppression were excluded from the trial. Peripheral blood for TCR sequencing was collected from all dose cohorts at baseline, on cycle 4 day 1, and on cycle 7 day 1. Samples came from an open-label, multicenter, first-in-human phase I dose-escalation trial of ivuxolimab. Adults with locally advanced or metastatic melanoma, renal cell, hepatocellular, or head and neck squamous cell carcinoma were enrolled in the trial. Before TCR sequencing, CD4+ and CD8+ T cells were separately sorted from peripheral blood.

The TCR originated in an adult with an advanced solid tumor such as melanoma, head and neck, liver or kidney cancer. Rearrangement joined TRBV4-1 to TRBJ1-5; 9 of the junction bases match TRBD1. The specimen was CD4+ or CD8+ T cells sorted from blood, collected in a trial of the OX40 agonist ivuxolimab. The sequenced DNA is TGCGCCAGCAGCCAAGATCGAGGACAGGGGACGAATCAGCCCCAGCATTTT. Translated, it reads CASSQDRGQGTNQPQHF.